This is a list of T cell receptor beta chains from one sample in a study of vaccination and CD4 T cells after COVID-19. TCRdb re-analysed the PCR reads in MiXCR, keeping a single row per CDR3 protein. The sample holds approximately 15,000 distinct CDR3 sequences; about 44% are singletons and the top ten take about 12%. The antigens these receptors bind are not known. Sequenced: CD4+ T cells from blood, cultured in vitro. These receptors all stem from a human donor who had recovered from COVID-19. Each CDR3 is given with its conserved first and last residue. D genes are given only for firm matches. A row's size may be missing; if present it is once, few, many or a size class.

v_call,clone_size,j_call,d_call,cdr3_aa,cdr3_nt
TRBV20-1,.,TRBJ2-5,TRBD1,CSARDSFGTDQETQYF,TGCAGTGCTAGAGATTCATTTGGGACAGATCAAGAGACCCAGTACTTC
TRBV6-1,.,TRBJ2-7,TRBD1,CASSGQGSGYEQYF,TGTGCCAGCAGCGGACAGGGATCGGGGTACGAGCAGTACTTC
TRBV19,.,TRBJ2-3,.,CASSIDRATDTQYF,TGTGCCAGTAGTATAGATCGGGCAACAGATACGCAGTATTTT
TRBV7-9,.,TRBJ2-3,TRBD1,CASERGTGGTDTQYF,TGTGCCAGCGAGCGGGGGACAGGGGGAACAGATACGCAGTATTTT
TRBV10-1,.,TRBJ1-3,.,CASSAFRETGNTIYF,TGCGCCAGCAGCGCCTTCAGGGAGACTGGAAACACCATATATTTT
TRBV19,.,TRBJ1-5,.,CASSIVRQPQHF,TGTGCCAGTAGTATTGTCCGGCAGCCCCAGCATTTT
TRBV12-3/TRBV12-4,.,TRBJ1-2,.,CASSFAGYGYTF,TGTGCCAGCAGTTTCGCTGGGTATGGCTACACCTTC
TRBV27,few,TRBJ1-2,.,CASSWTGTMSDYTF,TGTGCCAGCAGTTGGACGGGAACGATGTCTGACTACACCTTC
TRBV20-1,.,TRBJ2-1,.,CSAEGSSYNEQFF,TGCAGTGCAGAGGGCAGCTCCTACAATGAGCAGTTCTTC
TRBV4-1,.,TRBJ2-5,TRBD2,CASSPSGGGAWETQYF,TGCGCCAGCAGCCCCTCTGGCGGGGGGGCCTGGGAGACCCAGTACTTC
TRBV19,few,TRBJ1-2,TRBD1,CASSYRTLDRGGGYTF,TGTGCCAGTAGTTACCGCACCCTGGACAGGGGTGGTGGCTACACCTTC
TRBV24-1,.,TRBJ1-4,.,CATSDSKNEKLFF,TGTGCCACCTCGGACAGCAAGAATGAAAAACTGTTTTTT
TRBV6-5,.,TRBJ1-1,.,CASSYSAPFYFDTNTEAFF,TGTGCCAGCAGTTACTCCGCACCTTTCTACTTCGACACGAACACTGAAGCTTTCTTT
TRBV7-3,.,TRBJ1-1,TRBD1,CASSLGTGGYTEAFF,TGTGCCAGCAGCCTTGGGACAGGGGGCTACACTGAAGCTTTCTTT
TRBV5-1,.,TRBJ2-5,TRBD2,CASSVAGGQGETQYF,TGCGCCAGCAGCGTGGCGGGGGGCCAGGGGGAGACCCAGTACTTC
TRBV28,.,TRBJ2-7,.,CASTAGATIYEQYF,TGTGCCAGCACCGCTGGGGCAACCATCTACGAGCAGTACTTC
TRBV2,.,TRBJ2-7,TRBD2,CASSGLAGVYEQYF,TGTGCCAGCAGTGGACTAGCGGGAGTCTACGAGCAGTACTTC
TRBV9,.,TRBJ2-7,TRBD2,CASSVGASGGYEQYF,TGTGCCAGCAGCGTAGGAGCTAGCGGGGGGTACGAGCAGTACTTC
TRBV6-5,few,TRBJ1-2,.,CASSSPGYEVSGYTF,TGTGCCAGCAGTTCCCCAGGGTATGAGGTTTCTGGCTACACCTTC
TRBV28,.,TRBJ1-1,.,CASSLWSGTNTEAFF,TGTGCCAGCAGTTTATGGTCAGGGACGAACACTGAAGCTTTCTTT
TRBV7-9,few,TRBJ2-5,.,CASSLARQVQETQYF,TGTGCCAGCAGCTTAGCGCGACAAGTCCAAGAGACCCAGTACTTC
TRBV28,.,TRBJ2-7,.,CASSTERSYEQYF,TGTGCCAGCAGTACCGAGCGCTCCTACGAGCAGTACTTC
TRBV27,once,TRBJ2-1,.,CASSPRPGNEQFF,TGTGCCAGCAGTCCCAGACCGGGCAATGAGCAGTTCTTC
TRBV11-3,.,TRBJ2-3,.,CASSLEAEDTQYF,TGTGCCAGCAGCTTGGAAGCGGAGGATACGCAGTATTTT
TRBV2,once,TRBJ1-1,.,CASRPDRYTEAFF,TGTGCCAGCAGACCCGACAGATACACTGAAGCTTTCTTT
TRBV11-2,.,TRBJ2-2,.,CASSVASGITGELFF,TGTGCCAGCAGCGTCGCCTCAGGGATCACCGGGGAGCTGTTTTTT
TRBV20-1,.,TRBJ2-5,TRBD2,CSARELAGGRETQYF,TGCAGTGCTAGGGAACTAGCGGGGGGCCGAGAGACCCAGTACTTC
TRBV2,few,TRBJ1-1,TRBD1,CASSEVQGRNTEAFF,TGTGCCAGCAGTGAAGTACAGGGGCGGAACACTGAAGCTTTCTTT
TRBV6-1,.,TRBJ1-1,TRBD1,CASSESGTGSRAFF,TGTGCCAGCAGTGAGTCGGGGACAGGGAGCAGAGCTTTCTTT
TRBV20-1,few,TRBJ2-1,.,CSARDVSRREQFF,TGCAGTGCTAGAGATGTAAGTCGTCGTGAGCAGTTCTTC
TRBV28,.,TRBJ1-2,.,CASSSPRGGFGYTF,TGTGCCAGCAGTTCTCCTCGGGGAGGATTTGGCTACACCTTC
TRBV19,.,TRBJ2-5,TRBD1,CASSKRGGQGARETQYF,TGTGCCAGTAGTAAGAGGGGTGGCCAGGGGGCACGAGAGACCCAGTACTTC
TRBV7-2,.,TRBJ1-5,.,CASSFGGHSNQPQHF,TGTGCCAGCAGCTTCGGTGGGCATAGCAATCAGCCCCAGCATTTT
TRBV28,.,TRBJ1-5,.,CASSQGGGGGPNQPQHF,TGTGCCAGCAGTCAGGGTGGAGGAGGTGGGCCCAATCAGCCCCAGCATTTT
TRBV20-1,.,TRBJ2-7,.,CSASPLTSLYEQYF,TGCAGTGCTAGCCCGTTGACTAGTCTCTACGAGCAGTACTTC
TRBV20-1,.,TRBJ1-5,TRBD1,CSAPTGGPGNQPQHF,TGCAGTGCTCCTACAGGGGGTCCTGGCAATCAGCCCCAGCATTTT
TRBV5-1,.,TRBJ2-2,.,CASSHGQLTNTGELFF,TGCGCCAGCAGCCACGGACAGCTTACGAACACCGGGGAGCTGTTTTTT
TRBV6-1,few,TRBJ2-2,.,CASSQRLGSPGELFF,TGTGCCAGCAGCCAACGGCTAGGGTCACCCGGGGAGCTGTTTTTT
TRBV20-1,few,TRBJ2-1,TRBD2,CSAHFPSGSSYNEQFF,TGCAGTGCTCACTTCCCTAGCGGGAGCTCCTACAATGAGCAGTTCTTC
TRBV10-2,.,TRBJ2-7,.,CASSEPTRAYEQYF,TGCGCCAGCAGTGAGCCTACTAGAGCCTACGAGCAGTACTTC
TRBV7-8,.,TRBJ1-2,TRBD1,CASSLRPGGAGYGYTF,TGTGCCAGCAGCTTACGACCAGGGGGCGCAGGCTATGGCTACACCTTC
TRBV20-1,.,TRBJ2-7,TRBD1,CSARARQGSGEQYF,TGCAGTGCTAGGGCACGACAGGGGTCGGGCGAGCAGTACTTC